Included here is one TCR beta chain sequence, with context. The record originates from a study of T-cell reconstitution after alpha-beta-depleted transplantation in children. CDR3 size: 15 residues. A TCRbeta library incorporating unique molecular identifiers was prepared. TCRdb used MiXCR to reprocess the PCR reads, holding one entry per CDR3 protein. The repertoire consists of roughly 82,000 distinct CDR3 sequences, with roughly 15% occurring once and the leading ten covering 25% to 35%. This receptor was obtained from a male patient between 2 and 9 years old who had a stem cell transplant for acute lymphoblastic leukemia, so the T cells may come from the graft donor. The chain is built from TRBV21-1 and TRBJ2-2. TRBV21-1 is a pseudogene locus. The material was PBMCs, mostly from graft donor cells, obtained 180 days after TCRalphabeta/CD19-depleted stem cell transplant. DNA of the CDR3: TGTGCCAGCAGCAAAGAGGAGTGGTCCACCGGGGAGCTGTTTTTT. Its protein product is CASSKEEWSTGELFF.